The clone carrying this T cell receptor beta chain was seen many times. The data derive from a study of identical twins. This CDR3 region has 13 residues. V was trimmed by 5 bases and J by 1 base, leaving 8 bases between them. TCRdb re-called the 5' RACE reads through MiXCR, storing one row per CDR3 protein. The data show around 650,000 distinct CDR3 sequences, under 8.5% seen once. These records were also assigned to another study, of yellow fever vaccine responses in identical twins.

This sequence joins TRBV12-3 or TRBV12-4 and TRBJ1-1, with D hard to call. The TCR sequence derives from a young woman in good health. Sequenced material: PBMCs. The CDR3 DNA reads as TGTGCCAGCAGTGGGGAAGGGAACACTGAAGCTTTCTTT. Protein: CASSGEGNTEAFF.